The entry that follows covers one T cell receptor (beta chain) sequence. Its antigen is unknown. Germline CDR1 is SGHDT and CDR2 is YYEEEE. With 2 bases removed from V and 0 bases from J, the gap between germline ends came to 11 bases. This CDR3 is 16 amino acids long. The primer mix had 60 Vbeta and 13 Jbeta primers. Measured with immunoSEQ multiplex PCR; TCRdb has only the in-frame clones, and not every one. There are some 150,000 clones in the sample; approximately 82% occur only once, and around 7% lies in the top ten. These data originate in a study of cytomegalovirus exposure and HLA in healthy donors. Study outcomes and limitations: 87-base-pair reads could not separate some V segments, including TRBV6-2 and TRBV6-3. Rare TCR sequences predominated, though certain public TCRs were found in many donors.

The chain is built from TRBV5-6 and TRBJ1-4; the D is unclear. Sequenced sample: PBMCs. This sequence originates from a woman aged 45 to 65 in good health and CMV-seropositive. The CDR3 DNA follows: TGTGCCAGCAGCTTTTCGGCGGCCACAACTAATGAAAAACTGTTTTTT. Protein product: CASSFSAATTNEKLFF.